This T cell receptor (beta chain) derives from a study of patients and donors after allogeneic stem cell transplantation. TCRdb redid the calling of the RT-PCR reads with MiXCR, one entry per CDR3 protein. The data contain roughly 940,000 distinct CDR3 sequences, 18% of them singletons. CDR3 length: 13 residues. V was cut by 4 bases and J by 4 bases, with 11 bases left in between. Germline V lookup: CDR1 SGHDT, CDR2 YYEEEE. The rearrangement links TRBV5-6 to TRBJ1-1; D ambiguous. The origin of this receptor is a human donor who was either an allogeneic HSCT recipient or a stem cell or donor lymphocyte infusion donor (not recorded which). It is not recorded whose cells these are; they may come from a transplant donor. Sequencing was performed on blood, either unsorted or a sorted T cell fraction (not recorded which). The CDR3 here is CASSPLLVTEAFF. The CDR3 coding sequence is TGTGCCAGCAGCCCCCTTTTAGTCACTGAAGCTTTCTTT.